These 18 T cell receptor beta chains were all obtained from the same sample, sequenced in a study of T cell changes during pregnancy in multiple sclerosis. Here immunoSEQ multiplex PCR was the method, and the copy in TCRdb shows in-frame clones only, minus some. This table holds about 69,000 clones, approximately 92% found once. Sequenced here: peripheral blood, sampled in the third trimester of pregnancy. Receptor source: a female donor in good health, enrolled as a control in a pregnancy study.

Concerning this clone itself: The CDR3 end shows no conserved phenylalanine or tryptophan, and so a read error is likely. This chain links TRBV5-1 with TRBJ1-2, with unresolved D. In germline, CDR1 is SGHRS, CDR2 YFSETQ. The V and J ends lost 0 bases and 2 bases respectively, with 2 bases between them. The CDR3 extends over 12 amino acids. CDR3 sequence: CASSLDNYGYTL. The CDR3, as DNA: TGCGCCAGCAGCTTGGACAACTATGGCTACACCCTC.

The V and J genes are TRBV4-2 and TRBJ2-4, with D possibly TRBD1 on 6 matching bases. The CDR3 covers 15 residues. Trimming took off 1 base at V and 8 bases at J, with 15 bases between the two ends. CDR1 and CDR2 (germline): LGHNA, YNFKEQ. The CDR3 sequence is CASSQATGSEHIQYF. The CDR3 nucleotides are TGTGCCAGCAGCCAAGCGACAGGAAGCGAGCACATTCAGTACTTC.

The rearrangement links TRBV19 to TRBJ2-5; 12 bases are shared with TRBD2. This CDR3 is 17 amino acids long. Germline values: CDR1 LNHDA, CDR2 SQIVND (reference sequence). With V trimmed by 6 bases and J by 5 bases, 13 bases remained unmatched. CDR3: CASSPGLAGGQRETQYF. In nucleotides, the CDR3 is TGTGCCAGTAGCCCGGGACTAGCGGGCGGTCAGAGGGAGACCCAGTACTTC.

The V and J genes are TRBV30 and TRBJ1-5, with 8 bases matching TRBD1. Trimming at V came to 5 bases and at J to 4 bases, leaving 4 bases not matched to a gene. CDR3 length equals 13 residues. Germline V CDR1 and CDR2: GTSNPN, SVGIG (reference sequence). The CDR3 DNA reads as TGTGCCTGGGCGGGACAGGATAATCAGCCCCAGCATTTT. Encoded protein: CAWAGQDNQPQHF.

The genes are TRBV7-2 and TRBJ2-1, with 8 bases that match TRBD1. The CDR3 is 15 amino acids. Germline V gene data show CDR1 as SGHTA and CDR2 as FQGNSA. The J segment lost 5 bases and the V segment lost 4 bases, leaving 7 bases of the junction unmatched. This chain's CDR3 is CASSWSGGAHNEQFF. In nucleotides, the CDR3 is TGTGCCAGCAGCTGGTCAGGGGGCGCCCACAATGAGCAGTTCTTC. The full variable domain, with the rest looked up from reference TRBV7-2 and TRBJ2-1, is GAGVSQSPSNKVTEKGKDVELRCDPISGHTALYWYRQSLGQGLEFLIYFQGNSAPDKSGLPSDRFSAERTGGSVSTLTIQRTQQEDSAVYLCASSWSGGAHNEQFFGPGTRLTVL.

The J gene is TRBJ2-7, the V gene TRBV2; 8 bases map to TRBD2. With 2 bases clipped from V and 5 bases from J, the junction kept 5 bases outside the gene matches. This CDR3 has 14 residues. Germline V gene sequence: CDR1 SNHLY, CDR2 FYNNEI. The CDR3 spells CASSERRTSNEQYF. CDR3 in DNA: TGTGCCAGCAGTGAACGCCGGACTAGCAACGAGCAGTACTTC. The whole variable domain, remainder taken from reference TRBV2 and TRBJ2-7, is EPEVTQTPSHQVTQMGQEVILRCVPISNHLYFYWYRQILGQKVEFLVSFYNNEISEKSEIFDDQFSVERPDGSNFTLKIRSTKLEDSAMYFCASSERRTSNEQYFGPGTRLTVT.

The rearrangement joins TRBV5-6 to TRBJ2-7; D not certain. This CDR3 contains 12 residues. Trimming removed 4 bases at V and 3 bases at J, with 8 bases between. Per germline, CDR1 SGHDT and CDR2 YYEEEE. The chain's CDR3 is CASSQTYYEQYF. In DNA form, the CDR3 reads TGTGCCAGCAGCCAGACTTACTACGAGCAGTACTTC.

This clone has a handful of counts. This chain connects TRBV19 to TRBJ2-6, with D hard to call. This CDR3 region has 14 residues. Trimming took 3 bases from V and 4 from J, leaving 7 bases between them. Germline V lookup: CDR1 LNHDA, CDR2 SQIVND (reference sequence). The CDR3 region is CASSITPGANVLTF. CDR3 nucleotide sequence: TGTGCCAGTAGTATCACACCCGGGGCCAACGTCCTGACTTTC. The full variable domain, in which reference TRBV19 and TRBJ2-6 provide the parts outside the CDR3, is DGGITQSPKYLFRKEGQNVTLSCEQNLNHDAMYWYRQDPGQGLRLIYYSQIVNDFQKGDIAEGYSVSREKKESFPLTVTSAQKNPTAFYLCASSITPGANVLTFGAGSRLTVL.

The J gene is TRBJ2-5, the V gene TRBV7-3; D may be TRBD1 (6 bases). CDR1 is SGHTA and CDR2 is FQGTGA in the germline V gene. The V and J ends lost 3 bases and 2 bases respectively, with 7 bases between them. The CDR3 covers 13 residues. The CDR3 is CASSFGQQETQYF. DNA for the CDR3: TGTGCCAGCAGCTTCGGACAGCAAGAGACCCAGTACTTC.

The genes are TRBV18 and TRBJ1-6; D is ambiguous. This CDR3 has 13 residues. CDR1 and CDR2 (germline): KGHSH, LQKENI. The V gene lost 3 bases and the J gene lost 7 bases, with 7 bases spanning the gap. The CDR3 nucleotides are TGTGCCAGCTCACCGATGAGCAATTCACCCCTCCACTTT. Amino acid sequence: CASSPMSNSPLHF.

J is TRBJ1-5 and V is TRBV6-6; D might be TRBD1 (6 bases). V dropped 5 bases and J dropped 1 base, with 9 bases sitting between them. Germline CDR1 and CDR2: MNHNY and SVGAGI (reference sequence). The CDR3 has 14 residues. This CDR3 is CASSDTGSNQPQHF. The CDR3 DNA reads TGTGCCAGCAGTGACACAGGGAGCAATCAGCCCCAGCATTTT.

CDR3 amino acids: CASFGQGNYEQYF. The CDR3 DNA reads TGTGCCAGCTTCGGACAGGGCAACTACGAGCAGTACTTC. The V and J genes are TRBV5-4 and TRBJ2-7, with 8 nucleotides matching TRBD1. Germline CDR1 and CDR2: SGHNT and YYREEE (reference sequence). V dropped 7 bases and J dropped 3; count of bases not matched to a gene: 6. This CDR3 has 13 amino acids.

The genes are TRBV4-2 and TRBJ2-7, with D perhaps TRBD2 (5 bases). Germline CDR1 LGHNA, CDR2 YNFKEQ. The CDR3 loop spans 13 amino acids. V was shortened by 1 base and J by 3 bases, with 7 bases between the two germline ends. CDR3 nucleotides: TGTGCCAGCAGCCAAGCACTAGACTACGAGCAGTACTTC. Translated: CASSQALDYEQYF.

The V and J genes are TRBV7-9 and TRBJ1-4; unclear D gene. V lost 4 bases, J lost 8 bases, and 17 bases lay in between. The germline V gene has CDR1 SEHNR and CDR2 FQNEAQ (reference sequence). The CDR3 has 15 amino acids. CDR3 DNA sequence: TGTGCCAGCAGCTCGACAATTTCCGGGAAGGAAAAACTGTTTTTT. Residues: CASSSTISGKEKLFF.

The J gene is TRBJ2-5, the V gene TRBV7-9, with D perhaps matching TRBD2 (6 bases). This CDR3 is 16 amino acids long. The V and J ends lost 9 bases and 0 bases respectively, with 20 bases between them. Per the germline V gene, CDR1 is SEHNR and CDR2 is FQNEAQ (reference sequence). CDR3 protein: CARPKEVAVYQETQYF. The CDR3 DNA sequence: TGTGCCAGACCTAAGGAGGTAGCGGTGTACCAAGAGACCCAGTACTTC.

This clone was seen at least ten times. The same CDR3 arises from other DNA sequences in this sample as well. The rearrangement joins TRBV7-6 to TRBJ2-7; 10 bases map to TRBD2. Germline V CDR1 and CDR2: SGHVS, FNYEAQ. This CDR3 has 16 amino acids. The trim removed 3 bases at V and 2 bases at J, leaving 7 bases unmatched. The chain's CDR3 is CASSLGLAGETYEQYF. In nucleotides, the CDR3 is TGTGCCAGCAGCTTGGGGCTAGCGGGGGAGACCTACGAGCAGTACTTC.

On this clone itself: The junction differs from germline at one of its ends, possibly a read error. The chain has TRBV6-4 and TRBJ2-3; TRBD2 agrees at 11 bases. CDR1 is MRHNA, CDR2 SNTAGT, per germline. This CDR3 region has 15 residues. The DNA of the CDR3 is TGTGCCGGCAGTGACTCAGCTAGCGGGGGGGATACGCAGTATTTT. As protein: CAGSDSASGGDTQYF.

This clone has a single count. The rearrangement links TRBV19 to TRBJ1-5; weak D call: TRBD1 (6 bases). Germline CDR1 is LNHDA and CDR2 is SQIVND (reference sequence). V lost 2 bases and J lost 9, with 14 bases in between. The length of the CDR3 is 14 residues. The CDR3 here is CASSIYEGDRPQHF. CDR3 bases: TGTGCCAGTAGTATATATGAGGGGGATCGGCCCCAGCATTTT.